Listed below are T cell receptor beta chains from one sample, sequenced in a study of cytomegalovirus exposure and HLA in healthy donors. The data were produced by immunoSEQ multiplex PCR, yet TCRdb's version contains in-frame clones alone and is incomplete. The repertoire has tens of thousands of clones, roughly 94% of them found once; the top ten carry around 0.69%. Material for sequencing was PBMCs. The source is a woman under 30 in good health and CMV-seronegative. CDR3s leave out the opening cysteine and the closing phenylalanine or tryptophan. Some rows mark clone size as missing; the rest say once, few, many or name a class of expanded clone.

size: -
length: 14
V: TRBV5-1
CDR3: ASSLAPGQGFYEQY

size: once
length: 12
V: TRBV6-5
CDR3: ASSYGQGANEQF

size: -
length: 14
V: TRBV10-3
CDR3: AISAPRGQGGDGYT

size: -
length: 12
V: TRBV10-1
CDR3: ASSESTGGETQY

size: -
length: 13
V: TRBV15
CDR3: ATSRITSGSDEQF

size: -
length: 11
V: TRBV15
CDR3: ATSLGGTGELF

size: -
length: 14
V: TRBV5-8
CDR3: ASSYNTGAGANVLT

size: -
length: 15
V: TRBV7-9
CDR3: ASSLAVYDTRGHEQF

size: -
length: 11
V: TRBV29-1
CDR3: SVRGQGPDTQY

size: -
length: 13
V: TRBV19
CDR3: ASSVGDRVIGELF

size: -
length: 11
V: TRBV10-3
CDR3: ATRRAQNSPLH

size: few
length: 12
V: TRBV2
CDR3: ASTGAKGAYEQY

size: once
length: 14
V: TRBV5-6
CDR3: ASSLLGTSLYLNYT

size: -
length: 13
V: TRBV5-6
CDR3: ASSLGGGPNEKLF

size: -
length: 14
V: TRBV6-5
CDR3: ASSSRGGAAGNEQF

size: -
length: 13
V: TRBV7-6
CDR3: ASSLGTSGSGEQY

size: -
length: 13
V: TRBV13
CDR3: ASSSDREDKNIQY

size: -
length: 12
V: TRBV7-2
CDR3: ASSQGGTNEKLF

size: -
length: 12
V: TRBV7-6
CDR3: ASSWGQGSDTQY

size: -
length: 13
V: TRBV11-2
CDR3: ASSIPGTGFDEQF

size: -
length: 12
V: TRBV15
CDR3: ATSSARGSDTQY

size: -
length: 13
V: TRBV7-9
CDR3: ASLPPNSHTGELF

size: -
length: 11
V: TRBV5-4
CDR3: ASSLVPEETQY

size: -
length: 13
V: TRBV4-1
CDR3: ASSQNGGPFDEQF

size: -
length: 13
V: TRBV5-1
CDR3: ASSFDREANTEAF

size: -
length: 9
V: TRBV9
CDR3: ASSVGGTQY

size: -
length: 11
V: TRBV7-9
CDR3: ASSPTSTDTQY

size: -
length: 13
V: TRBV27
CDR3: ASSLGTGGDQPQH

size: once
length: 13
V: TRBV6-5
CDR3: ASRPAGTSPNTQY

size: few
length: 12
V: TRBV30
CDR3: AWSGGRRADTQY